This record covers a single TCR beta chain. Data came from immunoSEQ multiplex PCR; TCRdb stores just in-frame clones and leaves some out. The data contain fewer than 350,000 clones, 85% to 90% of them seen just once; the ten biggest clones take up less than 15%. This CDR3 is built from 16 residues. With V trimmed by 1 base and J by 8 bases, 9 bases remained unmatched. Germline V CDR1 and CDR2: MNHEY, SVGAGI. This specimen comes from a study of blood T cell repertoires in COVID-19. Across the study: Sites in the United States, Italy and Spain provided acute and convalescent COVID-19 samples.

Sequencing input: peripheral blood. The chain joins TRBV6-5 to TRBJ1-4; 8 nucleotides match TRBD1. This TCR was sampled from a young woman with COVID-19, enrolled during active disease. The CDR3 bases are TGTGCCAGCAGTTACTTCAGGACAGGGCGGGTCGAAAAACTGTTTTTT. Amino acids: CASSYFRTGRVEKLFF.